This is a list of T cell receptor beta chains from one sample in a study of T-cell memory formation after mild COVID-19. TCRdb re-derived calls from the 5' RACE reads in MiXCR, one entry per CDR3 protein. The table has about 49,000 distinct CDR3 sequences, 7% to 8% seen once. The sample taken for sequencing was PBMCs or a T cell subset sorted from them (not recorded which). The receptors were gathered from a man between 18 and 29 years old who had mild COVID-19 (a few samples of this study predate the infection). Cell type and time point are not known. CDR3s include the opening cysteine and the closing phenylalanine or tryptophan.

TRBV11-2	CASSLASGVWEREQFF
TRBV2	CASSEALTVGYETQYF
TRBV7-3	CASSPTGGDREAFF
TRBV7-2	CASSQDIRSFAQYF
TRBV6-5	CASSYRGGYTF
TRBV24-1	CATSDSSRGSSGELFF
TRBV5-1	CASRPTGSSNQPQHF
TRBV9	CASSVDGEPEKLFF
TRBV5-1	CASSLAPSGGSETQYF
TRBV21-1	CASTRATGRQKTQYF
TRBV5-1	CASSLVSAQETQYF
TRBV5-1	CASSEEGIESETQYF
TRBV27	CASSIGTEGQYNEQFF
TRBV20-1	CSARGLAGLETQYF
TRBV20-1	CSATSDRTHLYGYTF
TRBV2	CASSGMNTEAFF
TRBV7-2	CASSFLAGPYEQYF
TRBV4-3	CASSQAGRDTQYF
TRBV29-1	CSAVKQANTEAFF
TRBV18	CASSPGGTSPLHF
TRBV7-6	CASSLNGWNEQFF
TRBV7-9	CASSSGLHTDTQYF
TRBV7-9	CASSVRGSDYGYTF
TRBV3-1	CASSLPGVMSSYTF
TRBV11-2	CASSYTKSLSYNEQFF
TRBV6-5	CASRAQGGHEQFF
TRBV20-1	CTPSGPSAETQYF
TRBV2	CASGTSDYEQYF
TRBV12-3/TRBV12-4	CASSLFAGSTDTQYF